The 29 T cell receptor beta chains below come from one sample, sequenced in a study of blood T cell repertoires in COVID-19. The protocol was immunoSEQ multiplex PCR, while the TCRdb copy is restricted to in-frame clones and leaves out a portion. Of roughly 140,000 clones detected, roughly 87% appear once; the ten largest clones hold around 4%. The material sequenced was peripheral blood. Receptors originate from a woman in her sixties with active or convalescent COVID-19.

This chain connects TRBV3-1 (or the pseudogene TRBV3-2) to TRBJ2-1, with 10 bases lining up with TRBD2. This CDR3 spans 15 amino acids. Trimming removed 5 bases from V and 10 bases from J; junction bases left unmatched: 11. The germline V gene has CDR1 LGHDT and CDR2 YNNKEL (reference sequence). This chain's CDR3 is CASSSLVSGGREQFF. The DNA of the CDR3 is TGTGCCAGCAGCTCCCTCGTTAGCGGGGGGCGGGAGCAGTTCTTC.

This chain joins TRBV6-6 and TRBJ2-1; D is perhaps TRBD2 (5 bases). This CDR3 is 14 amino acids long. The V gene's germline CDR1 is MNHNY and CDR2 SVGAGI (reference sequence). V lost 6 bases to trimming and J lost 0 bases, with 9 bases between them. The CDR3 DNA is TGTGCCAGCAGACTAGAGAGCTCCTACAATGAGCAGTTCTTC. It translates to CASRLESSYNEQFF.

This clone was counted a single time. V is TRBV7-9 and J is TRBJ2-5, with D possibly matching TRBD2 (5 bases). The CDR3 contains 14 residues. V shed 3 bases and J shed 5 bases, with 13 bases lying between them. Per the germline V gene, CDR1 is SEHNR and CDR2 is FQNEAQ (reference sequence). CDR3 sequence reads: CASSFVPGSETQYF. The CDR3 nucleotides read TGTGCCAGCAGCTTTGTTCCGGGGTCTGAGACCCAGTACTTC.

This clone was seen a few times. The chain has TRBV5-1 and TRBJ1-6; 9 bases map to TRBD1. The trim removed 6 bases at V and 7 bases at J, leaving 8 bases unmatched. Germline assignment: CDR1 SGHRS and CDR2 YFSETQ. The CDR3 spans 15 residues. The DNA for the CDR3 is TGCGCCAGCACTTTTACGGGACAGGGAAATTCACCCCTCCACTTT. This gives the protein CASTFTGQGNSPLHF.

The chain joins TRBV5-1 to TRBJ1-4; perhaps TRBD1 as D (5 bases). CDR1 is SGHRS, CDR2 YFSETQ, per germline. CDR3 length: 13 amino acids. Trimming took off 8 bases at V and 5 bases at J, with 13 bases between the two ends. The CDR3 DNA reads TGCGCCAGTAGAACAGGAGTGAATGAAAAACTGTTTTTT. Translated: CASRTGVNEKLFF.

The chain recombines TRBV18 with TRBJ2-5; D is possibly TRBD2 (6 bases). This CDR3 comprises 17 residues. Germline V gene data show CDR1 as KGHSH and CDR2 as LQKENI. Trimming removed 3 bases from V and 2 bases from J, with 19 bases in between. The CDR3 sequence is CASSPLFGGVRQETQYF. The CDR3 DNA sequence: TGTGCCAGCTCACCCCTTTTTGGCGGGGTACGACAAGAGACCCAGTACTTC.

As for this clone: Other DNA sequences within the sample encode an identical CDR3. The chain recombines TRBV29-1 with TRBJ1-1, with D unresolved. The CDR3 contains 13 residues. The V and J ends lost 3 bases and 0 bases respectively, with 8 bases between them. Germline CDR1 reads SQVTM; CDR2 reads ANQGSEA. This chain's CDR3 is CSVDRGMNTEAFF. CDR3 nucleotide sequence: TGCAGCGTTGATCGGGGAATGAACACTGAAGCTTTCTTT.

The chain recombines TRBV19 with TRBJ2-7; maybe TRBD2 (6 bases). CDR1 is LNHDA and CDR2 is SQIVND in the germline V gene (reference sequence). Trimming took off 3 bases at V and 4 bases at J, with 22 bases between the two ends. CDR3 length: 17 residues. CDR3 bases: TGTGCCAGTAGTATGACCGGAGGAGGGGCGGGGCAGTACGAGCAGTACTTC. As protein: CASSMTGGGAGQYEQYF.

J is TRBJ1-6 and V is TRBV21-1; the listed D gene, TRBD1, was not tested against the DNA. TRBV21-1 is deemed a pseudogene. The CDR3 has 16 amino acids. CDR3 amino acids: CASSKGVTGFNSPLHF. CDR3 DNA sequence: TGTGCCAGCAGCAAAGGAGTTACAGGTTTTAATTCACCCCTCCACTTT.

The rearrangement uses TRBV19 and TRBJ2-7; 10 bases fit TRBD2. The CDR3 is 15 amino acids. Germline-derived CDR1 and CDR2 are LNHDA and SQIVND (reference sequence). Trimming cost V 5 bases and J 0 bases; bases outside gene matches: 4. The CDR3 sequence is CASSASSGGSYEQYF. The CDR3 region has the DNA TGTGCCAGTAGTGCCTCTAGCGGGGGCTCCTACGAGCAGTACTTC.

This clone occurred once. The chain carries TRBV10-1 and TRBJ2-5; 7 bases are shared with TRBD2. The CDR3 has 15 residues. V was pared by 3 bases and J by 2 bases, with 6 bases of the junction left unmatched. Looked up from germline, CDR1 is WNHNN and CDR2 is SYGVQD (reference sequence). CDR3 coding DNA: TGCGCCAGCAGTGACACTAGCGACATTCAAGAGACCCAGTACTTC. Protein sequence: CASSDTSDIQETQYF.

The chain recombines TRBV9 with TRBJ2-7, with D maybe TRBD1 (5 bases). V was cut by 0 bases and J by 0 bases, with 10 bases left in between. The CDR3 runs to 15 residues. CDR1 is SGDLS and CDR2 is YYNGEE in the germline V gene. CDR3 amino acids: CASSVVTGSSYEQYF. CDR3 nucleotide sequence: TGTGCCAGCAGCGTAGTTACAGGTTCCTCCTACGAGCAGTACTTC.

Comments on this clone: Distinct nucleotide sequences in the sample also encode this CDR3. The chain carries TRBV5-4 and TRBJ2-5; 14 bases agree with TRBD2. CDR1 is SGHNT and CDR2 is YYREEE in the germline V gene (reference sequence). The CDR3 is 16 residues long. V lost 4 bases, J lost 5 bases, and 7 bases stayed unmatched. CDR3 bases: TGTGCCAGCAGCCCCGGACTAGCGGGGGGCGGCGAGACCCAGTACTTC. This translates into CASSPGLAGGGETQYF.

This clone was counted a single time. The chain employs TRBV19 and TRBJ2-2; D perhaps matches TRBD1 (7 bases). The CDR3 consists of 17 residues. V was shortened by 4 bases and J by 4 bases, with 19 bases between the two germline ends. Germline assignment: CDR1 LNHDA and CDR2 SQIVND (reference sequence). The CDR3, as DNA: TGTGCCAGTAGTAACCCCCACCGGCAGGGGGGCACCGGGGAGCTGTTTTTT. Its protein is CASSNPHRQGGTGELFF.

The CDR3 here is CASSSLGGGSEAFF. The CDR3, as DNA: TGTGCCAGCAGTTCCCTGGGGGGAGGCTCTGAAGCTTTCTTT. V usage is TRBV6-5 and J usage is TRBJ1-1; D perhaps matches TRBD1 (5 bases). The CDR3 is 14 residues long. CDR1 MNHEY and CDR2 SVGAGI come from the germline V gene. Trimming took off 4 bases at V and 6 bases at J, with 15 bases between the two ends.

The CDR3 sequence is CASSLRETGGAFF. CDR3 DNA: TGTGCCAGCTCACTGAGAGAGACCGGGGGAGCTTTCTTT. This chain uses TRBV18 with TRBJ1-1; the D gene is possibly TRBD1 (5 bases). Trimming removed 4 bases at V and 10 bases at J, with 16 bases between. Per the germline V gene, CDR1 is KGHSH and CDR2 is LQKENI. The CDR3 contains 13 residues.

The CDR3 region is CASSEGQRGAFF. The CDR3 region has the DNA TGTGCCAGCAGCGAAGGACAGAGGGGTGCTTTCTTT. V is TRBV5-6 and J is TRBJ1-1, with D tentatively TRBD1 (6 bases). CDR3 size: 12 residues. Germline V gene sequence: CDR1 SGHDT, CDR2 YYEEEE. Trimming removed 4 bases at V and 11 bases at J, with 15 bases between.

The chain uses TRBV11-2 and TRBJ1-3; weak D call: TRBD1 (6 bases). Per germline, CDR1 SGHAT and CDR2 FQNNGV. The CDR3 is made up of 16 amino acids. V dropped 4 bases and J dropped 0 bases, with 13 bases sitting between them. CDR3: CASSSLGGRSGNTIYF. In nucleotides, the CDR3 is TGTGCCAGCAGCTCGTTGGGGGGGCGCTCTGGAAACACCATATATTTT.

The sample holds one count of this clone. The chain couples TRBV7-2 to TRBJ1-4, with TRBD1 as a possible D gene (5 bases). Germline lookup yields CDR1 SGHTA and CDR2 FQGNSA. There are 15 residues in the CDR3. V shed 5 bases and J shed 4 bases, with 14 bases lying between them. CDR3 in amino acids: CASSPQGIGNEKLFF. The DNA for the CDR3 is TGTGCCAGCAGCCCCCAGGGTATCGGTAATGAAAAACTGTTTTTT.

The chain links TRBV18 to TRBJ2-1; 8 bases are a match to TRBD1. With V trimmed by 2 bases and J by 4 bases, 7 bases remained unmatched. From germline, CDR1 is KGHSH and CDR2 LQKENI. This CDR3 has 16 amino acids. The CDR3: CASSPSGTGDYNEQFF. CDR3 in DNA: TGTGCCAGCTCACCATCGGGGACAGGTGATTACAATGAGCAGTTCTTC.

The chain employs TRBV6-5 and TRBJ1-4, with TRBD1 matching over 9 bases. The CDR3 covers 14 residues. The germline CDR1 and CDR2 sequences are MNHEY and SVGAGI. With 5 bases clipped from V and 4 bases from J, the junction kept 2 bases outside the gene matches. This CDR3 is CASSKDRGNEKLFF. The CDR3 DNA reads as TGTGCCAGCAGTAAGGACAGGGGTAATGAAAAACTGTTTTTT.

This chain joins TRBV7-2 and TRBJ1-3; maybe TRBD1 (5 bases). The CDR3 is 15 amino acids. The germline V gene has CDR1 SGHTA and CDR2 FQGNSA. The V and J ends lost 5 bases and 4 bases respectively, with 15 bases between them. The CDR3: CASSAEGGVGNTIYF. The CDR3 DNA reads as TGTGCCAGCAGCGCCGAGGGAGGGGTAGGAAACACCATATATTTT.

The V gene is TRBV5-1, the J gene TRBJ2-6, with D unresolved. This CDR3 has 14 residues. The ends were cut back, 4 bases at V and 1 base at J, with 6 bases in the middle. Germline lookup yields CDR1 SGHRS and CDR2 YFSETQ. CDR3 loop: CASSPLSGANVLTF. The CDR3 DNA reads as TGCGCCAGCAGCCCCTTATCTGGGGCCAACGTCCTGACTTTC.

The chain uses TRBV9 and TRBJ2-7; possibly TRBD2 for D (5 bases). V lost 4 bases and J 5 bases, leaving 22 bases between the germline ends. The length of the CDR3 is 16 residues. Germline values: CDR1 SGDLS, CDR2 YYNGEE. In nucleotides, the CDR3 is TGTGCCAGCAGCCCTCCCGGGATCTTAGTCCCCCACGAGCAGTACTTC. It yields the protein CASSPPGILVPHEQYF.

This chain links TRBV4-3 with TRBJ2-3; TRBD2 aligns across 9 bases. Unmatched junction bases numbered 3, after V lost 0 bases and J lost 5 bases. Per germline, CDR1 LGHNA and CDR2 YSLEER. This CDR3 contains 15 residues. Written as DNA, the CDR3 is TGCGCCAGCAGCCAAGAGAGGCGGGGGGGAGATACGCAGTATTTT. This translates into CASSQERRGGDTQYF.

DNA for the CDR3: TGTGCCATCAGTGGAAAAGGGGGCGAGGTCACTGAAGCTTTCTTT. Its translation: CAISGKGGEVTEAFF. V gene TRBV10-3 combines with J gene TRBJ1-1, with 7 bases identical to TRBD1. This CDR3 region has 15 residues. Trimming at V came to 4 bases and at J to 4 bases, leaving 9 bases not matched to a gene. Germline V gives CDR1 ENHRY, CDR2 SYGVKD.

This clone was observed once. The rearrangement joins TRBV4-3 to TRBJ1-1, with D perhaps TRBD1 (6 bases). The germline gives CDR1 LGHNA, CDR2 YSLEER. V was pared by 0 bases and J by 5 bases, with 16 bases between. The CDR3 consists of 16 residues. In nucleotides, the CDR3 is TGCGCCAGCAGCCAAGAACAGGGAAGGAGTGCGACTGAAGCTTTCTTT. It is translated as CASSQEQGRSATEAFF.

The chain has TRBV7-8 and TRBJ2-7, with a possible D match to TRBD1 (6 bases). The CDR3 has 16 amino acids. Trimming stripped 2 bases from V and 2 bases from J, with 16 bases between. Per the germline V gene, CDR1 is SGHVS and CDR2 is FQNEAQ. The CDR3 protein is CASSLYGAGATYEQYF. The CDR3 DNA reads TGTGCCAGCAGCTTATACGGGGCAGGGGCTACCTACGAGCAGTACTTC.

This clone was picked up a small number of times. The V and J genes are TRBV28 and TRBJ2-7, with D perhaps TRBD2 (5 bases). Between the trimmed V and J ends, which lost 5 bases and 7 bases, there was a span of 18 bases. Germline-derived CDR1 and CDR2 are MDHEN and SYDVKM. CDR3 length equals 14 residues. CDR3: CASSPPLASGEQYF. In DNA, the CDR3 is TGTGCCAGCAGTCCCCCTTTGGCCTCGGGGGAGCAGTACTTC.